The entry below describes one TCR beta chain. What it recognizes is unknown. Sampling of blood occurred at baseline, cycle 4 day 1, and cycle 7 day 1. This CDR3 spans 17 amino acids. V was pared by 4 bases and J by 2 bases, with 19 bases between. Germline assignment: CDR1 MGHDK and CDR2 SYGVNS. These data belong to a study of OX40 agonist ivuxolimab in advanced cancers. Points from the study as a whole: Expanded clones were, on average, more numerous in CD8+ T cells than in CD4+. Part of the nonresponder group also had normalized T-cell clonal expansion that was low.

Some clones are missing from TCRdb's copy, which holds only in-frame ones; the method was immunoSEQ multiplex PCR. The sample contains fewer than 35,000 clones, over 75% of which appear only once. The sequence derives from an adult with an advanced solid tumor such as melanoma, head and neck, liver or kidney cancer. The genes are TRBV25-1 and TRBJ2-3; D is possibly TRBD1 (5 bases). Sequences were derived from CD4+ or CD8+ T cells sorted from blood, sampled in a trial of the OX40 agonist ivuxolimab. The CDR3 DNA follows: TGTGCCAGCAGTGGGAGTTCGGACACCCTTCTCACAGATACGCAGTATTTT. Translated: CASSGSSDTLLTDTQYF.